Listed here are 26 T cell receptor beta chains from one sample, sequenced in a study of T cell responses to AZD1222 COVID-19 vaccine (dated by TCRdb to 2020 to 2023). The library was obtained by the immunoSEQ multiplex PCR assay. The source is immuneACCESS, and TCRdb retained only in-frame sequences with V and J called. Part of the clones is not carried over; for the studies checked, unresolved V genes explain less than half of this, and the remainder is unexplained. Across this sample there are roughly 150,000 clones, with around nine tenths seen only once. The ten largest clones capture less than 6.5% of the sample. The time point tag for this specimen amounts to: baseline before first vaccination. Sequencing used peripheral blood, obtained on day 0 of AZD1222 vaccination. These receptors were collected from an adult in good health.

The genes are TRBV14 and TRBJ1-6, with no clear D. CDR3 size: 16 residues. Germline values: CDR1 SGHDN, CDR2 FVKESK. V lost 4 bases, J lost 10 bases, and 20 bases lay in between. The CDR3 here is CASSLRPVWLASPLHF. The CDR3 DNA reads TGTGCCAGCAGCCTAAGGCCGGTATGGTTGGCGTCACCCCTCCACTTT.

The rearrangement uses TRBV21-1 and TRBJ1-3. TRBV21-1 is deemed a pseudogene. This CDR3 has 16 residues. DNA of the CDR3: TGTGCCAGCAGCAATAAGCGGGGTAGCTCTGGAAACACCATATATTTT. This sequence encodes CASSNKRGSSGNTIYF.

The chain uses TRBV28 and TRBJ1-5; no definite D call. Trimming shortened V by 1 base and J by 2 bases, and 6 bases separated the two germline ends. Per germline, CDR1 MDHEN and CDR2 SYDVKM. The CDR3 spans 14 residues. The CDR3 sequence: CASSLLGGNQPQHF. As DNA, the CDR3 is TGTGCCAGCAGTTTATTGGGCGGCAATCAGCCCCAGCATTTT.

The chain combines TRBV7-3 with TRBJ2-1; no reliable D call. Trimming cost V 7 bases and J 0 bases, with 10 bases left between them. The CDR3 consists of 14 residues. Germline V lookup: CDR1 SGHTA, CDR2 FQGTGA. CDR3 residues: CASTLTYSYNEQFF. CDR3 DNA sequence: TGTGCCAGCACCCTGACTTACTCCTACAATGAGCAGTTCTTC.

The chain has TRBV7-6 and TRBJ2-1, with 11 bases aligning to TRBD2. CDR3 length equals 19 residues. Germline CDR1 is SGHVS and CDR2 is FNYEAQ. Trimming took 5 bases from V and 6 from J; bases not matched to a gene: 18. DNA of the CDR3: TGTGCCAGCAGCCCGTTTAGCGGGAGGGCCTCCCCTGCCGGCAATGAGCAGTTCTTC. It specifies CASSPFSGRASPAGNEQFF.

V is TRBV7-2 and J is TRBJ2-7; no reliable D call. Germline CDR1 and CDR2: SGHTA and FQGNSA. The CDR3 has 12 residues. The V gene lost 5 bases and the J gene lost 5 bases, with 10 bases spanning the gap. CDR3 bases: TGTGCCAGCAGCCCCCTCGGGCACGAGCAGTACTTC. It codes for CASSPLGHEQYF.

This clone was detected only once. This rearrangement joins TRBV2 to TRBJ2-3; 7 bases fit TRBD2. Germline values: CDR1 SNHLY, CDR2 FYNNEI. CDR3 length: 14 amino acids. V dropped 8 bases and J dropped 0; count of bases not matched to a gene: 5. Written as DNA, the CDR3 is TGTGCCAGCTCCCGCGGGGGAAGCACAGATACGCAGTATTTT. Its protein is CASSRGGSTDTQYF.

The chain recombines TRBV28 with TRBJ1-1; D is uncertain. The CDR3 runs to 12 residues. V gave up 8 bases and J gave up 0 bases, with 7 bases separating them. From germline, CDR1 is MDHEN and CDR2 SYDVKM. CDR3 DNA: TGTGCCAGCGGCCCATTGAACACTGAAGCTTTCTTT. Protein: CASGPLNTEAFF.

V is TRBV2 and J is TRBJ2-5; D may be TRBD1 or TRBD2 (5 bases each). The V and J ends lost 1 base and 5 bases respectively, with 11 bases between them. The CDR3 runs 14 residues. Germline V gives CDR1 SNHLY, CDR2 FYNNEI. The CDR3 sequence is CASSEVLAGETQYF. CDR3 nucleotides: TGTGCCAGCAGTGAAGTCCTAGCAGGGGAGACCCAGTACTTC.

CDR3 bases: TGCGCCAGCAGCCAAGATTATCGACAGGGGATACGGGAAAAACTGTTTTTT. It yields the protein CASSQDYRQGIREKLFF. The chain employs TRBV4-3 and TRBJ1-4; 8 positions match TRBD1. The CDR3 runs 17 residues. The V gene's germline CDR1 is LGHNA and CDR2 YSLEER. J gave up 8 bases and V 0 bases, and 11 bases lay outside the gene matches.

This CDR3 is CASEPQGLAKNIQYF. The CDR3 nucleotides are TGTGCCAGCGAACCCCAGGGTCTGGCCAAAAACATTCAGTACTTC. The J gene is TRBJ2-4, the V gene TRBV6-5; possible D gene TRBD1, 5 bases. V gave up 8 bases and J gave up 1 base, with 15 bases separating them. There are 15 residues in the CDR3. Germline CDR1 MNHEY, CDR2 SVGAGI.

This chain links TRBV7-6 with TRBJ2-5; no clear D gene. Per germline, CDR1 SGHVS and CDR2 FNYEAQ. V was shortened by 1 base and J by 1 base, with 10 bases between the two germline ends. The CDR3 loop spans 15 amino acids. Here the CDR3 reads CASSLGAAGQETQYF. CDR3 in DNA: TGTGCCAGCAGCTTAGGGGCGGCAGGCCAAGAGACCCAGTACTTC.

This chain joins TRBV2 and TRBJ1-2, with D perhaps TRBD1 (6 bases). Germline-derived CDR1 and CDR2 are SNHLY and FYNNEI. The CDR3 is made up of 14 amino acids. Trimming cost V 6 bases and J 4 bases, with 15 bases left between them. The CDR3 sequence is CASREDRSIYGYTF. The CDR3 DNA follows: TGTGCCAGCAGGGAGGACAGATCTATCTATGGCTACACCTTC.

The gene calls are TRBV5-8 and TRBJ2-5; D not certain. This CDR3 contains 13 residues. Trimming pared 4 bases from V and 7 bases from J, leaving 14 bases between. CDR1 is SGHTS, CDR2 YDEGEE, per germline. The CDR3 reads CASSARSWGTQYF. The CDR3 coding sequence is TGTGCCAGCAGCGCTCGATCCTGGGGGACCCAGTACTTC.

The gene calls are TRBV6-4 and TRBJ1-4, with 7 bases matching TRBD1. Trimming at V came to 4 bases and at J to 1 base, leaving 3 bases not matched to a gene. The germline CDR1 and CDR2 sequences are MRHNA and SNTAGT. The CDR3 runs to 15 residues. The chain's CDR3 is CASSARTGTNEKLFF. CDR3 coding DNA: TGTGCCAGCAGTGCCCGGACAGGAACTAATGAAAAACTGTTTTTT.

The V and J genes are TRBV5-1 and TRBJ2-2, with D maybe TRBD2 (5 bases). Per germline, CDR1 SGHRS and CDR2 YFSETQ. Trimming shortened V by 0 bases and J by 2 bases, and 8 bases separated the two germline ends. This CDR3 has 15 amino acids. Written as DNA, the CDR3 is TGCGCCAGCAGCTTGGGAGCGGCTAACACCGGGGAGCTGTTTTTT. Protein: CASSLGAANTGELFF. The variable domain in full, completed from reference TRBV5-1 and TRBJ2-2, reads KAGVTQTPRYLIKTRGQQVTLSCSPISGHRSVSWYQQTPGQGLQFLFEYFSETQRNKGNFPGRFSGRQFSNSRSEMNVSTLELGDSALYLCASSLGAANTGELFFGEGSRLTVL.

This chain joins TRBV18 and TRBJ1-4, with TRBD1 identical over 9 bases. The CDR3 sequence is 17 residues long. V trimming: 3 bases; J trimming: 0 bases; junction bases outside the gene matches: 5. Per germline, CDR1 KGHSH and CDR2 LQKENI. The CDR3 protein is CASSPSGTGSTNEKLFF. Written as DNA, the CDR3 is TGTGCCAGCTCACCTTCTGGGACAGGGTCAACTAATGAAAAACTGTTTTTT. The full variable domain, with the rest looked up from reference TRBV18 and TRBJ1-4, is NAGVMQNPRHLVRRRGQEARLRCSPMKGHSHVYWYRQLPEEGLKFMVYLQKENIIDESGMPKERFSAEFPKEGPSILRIQQVVRGDSAAYFCASSPSGTGSTNEKLFFGSGTQLSVL.

The rearrangement links TRBV7-9 to TRBJ2-2; possible D gene TRBD1, 7 bases. Germline-derived CDR1 and CDR2 are SEHNR and FQNEAQ (reference sequence). This CDR3 has 15 residues. The CDR3 here is CTLGEDRTLTGELFF. CDR3 bases: TGTACTTTGGGGGAGGACAGGACTTTAACCGGGGAGCTGTTTTTT.

The chain joins TRBV5-5 to TRBJ1-2; 7 positions match TRBD1. CDR3 length: 17 amino acids. The V and J ends lost 0 bases and 3 bases, in that order; junction bases with no gene match: 11. CDR1 is SGHKS and CDR2 is YYEKEE in the germline V gene (reference sequence). The CDR3 DNA follows: TGTGCCAGCAGCTTGGGGGCGTTTGAACAGGGGCACTATGGCTACACCTTC. This sequence encodes CASSLGAFEQGHYGYTF.

The chain couples TRBV7-8 to TRBJ2-5; 7 nucleotides agree with TRBD2. The CDR3 runs to 13 residues. Trimming took 5 bases from V and 5 from J; bases not matched to a gene: 5. Germline-derived CDR1 and CDR2 are SGHVS and FQNEAQ. The CDR3 DNA is TGTGCCAGCAGCCGGGACTACCTGGAGACCCAGTACTTC. It yields the protein CASSRDYLETQYF.

This clone was found a few times. The rearrangement joins TRBV5-6 to TRBJ1-3; 8 positions match TRBD1. The germline gives CDR1 SGHDT, CDR2 YYEEEE. Germline trimming cut 3 bases from V and 0 bases from J; bases unmatched to any gene: 2. The CDR3 is 15 residues long. CDR3 nucleotide sequence: TGTGCCAGCAGCTATACAGGGGGCTCTGGAAACACCATATATTTT. Protein sequence: CASSYTGGSGNTIYF.

The table lists this clone with a count of one. J is TRBJ1-2 and V is TRBV28; possibly TRBD1 for D (5 bases). This CDR3 is built from 14 residues. The V gene lost 3 bases and the J gene lost 4 bases, with 12 bases spanning the gap. In germline, CDR1 is MDHEN, CDR2 SYDVKM. The CDR3, as DNA: TGTGCCAGCAGTTTGGCAGGGAAGGGCTATGGCTACACCTTC. Amino acids: CASSLAGKGYGYTF.

This clone is medium-sized (0.01 to 0.1%) in the sample. Within the sample, other DNA sequences also encode this same CDR3. The genes are TRBV25-1 and TRBJ2-2; D is ambiguous. CDR3 length: 14 amino acids. V was shortened by 4 bases and J by 2 bases, with 8 bases between the two germline ends. Germline V lookup: CDR1 MGHDK, CDR2 SYGVNS. This CDR3 reads CASSGDFNTGELFF. The CDR3 bases are TGTGCCAGCAGTGGAGACTTTAACACCGGGGAGCTGTTTTTT.

This clone appeared a single time. DNA for the CDR3: TGTGCCAGCTCACCAGGACAGGGTACGCGGAACACTGAAGCTTTCTTT. Translating gives CASSPGQGTRNTEAFF. The gene calls are TRBV18 and TRBJ1-1, with 8 bases matching TRBD1. CDR1 and CDR2 (germline): KGHSH, LQKENI. V lost 2 bases to trimming and J lost 1 base; unmatched junction nucleotides: 6. The CDR3 length is 16 residues.

J is TRBJ1-5 and V is TRBV30; 8 positions match TRBD1. CDR1 is GTSNPN and CDR2 is SVGIG in the germline V gene (reference sequence). This CDR3 spans 13 amino acids. Trimming took 6 bases from V and 9 from J; bases not matched to a gene: 10. The CDR3 sequence: CACNYGQGGPQHF. The CDR3, as DNA: TGTGCCTGCAACTACGGACAGGGTGGGCCCCAGCATTTT.

In this sample, this clone turned up a few times. The chain combines TRBV29-1 with TRBJ1-3, with no clear D. The CDR3 is 14 residues long. Germline V gives CDR1 SQVTM, CDR2 ANQGSEA. V was trimmed by 0 bases and J by 0 bases, leaving 6 bases between them. DNA for the CDR3: TGCAGCGTTGAAGATGTAGTCTCTGGAAACACCATATATTTT. It is translated as CSVEDVVSGNTIYF.